A selection of T cell receptor beta chains follows, all from one sample in a study of T cell responses to AZD1222 COVID-19 vaccine. Measured with immunoSEQ multiplex PCR; TCRdb has only the in-frame clones, and not every one. Of 85,000 to 130,000 clones listed, 90% were seen once; the top ten hold 8%. The starting material was peripheral blood, obtained 28 days after the second AZD1222 dose. These TCRs come from an adult who received the AZD1222 COVID-19 vaccine. The CDR3 runs from the conserved cysteine through the conserved F or W. The D gene is left open where the match is weak. The listing skips clone size in some rows; elsewhere it reads once, few, many or a size class.

J,V,D,length,size,DNA,CDR3
TRBJ1-1,TRBV6-6,NA,15,NA,TGTGCCAGCAGTGCCCGGCCCGCGGCGAACACTGAAGCTTTCTTT,CASSARPAANTEAFF
TRBJ2-7,TRBV11-2,TRBD2,15,NA,TGTGCCAGCAGTCCTTGGACTAGCGGGAGCTACGAGCAGTACTTC,CASSPWTSGSYEQYF
TRBJ1-3,TRBV19,NA,17,once,TGTGCCAGTAGTGCCCGGGATATTCGGACATACGGAAACACCATATATTTT,CASSARDIRTYGNTIYF
TRBJ1-6,TRBV7-2,TRBD1,14,once,TGTGCCAGCAGGCCCGGGACAGACAATTCACCCCTCCACTTT,CASRPGTDNSPLHF
TRBJ2-1,TRBV5-1,NA,17,NA,TGCGCCAGCAACCTACGGAGTCGGCCCGGCCGGGGGAATGAGCAGTTCTTC,CASNLRSRPGRGNEQFF
TRBJ1-5,TRBV10-3,NA,16,NA,TGTGCCATTGCCCCCCATCTCGATGATAACAATCAGCCCCAGCATTTT,CAIAPHLDDNNQPQHF
TRBJ2-3,TRBV6-2/TRBV6-3,NA,13,NA,TGTGCCAGCAGTTACCGGGGGCCAGATACGCAGTATTTT,CASSYRGPDTQYF
TRBJ2-4,TRBV3-1/TRBV3-2,TRBD1,16,NA,TGTGCCAGCAGCCAACACCGGGACAGAAGAGAAAACATTCAGTACTTC,CASSQHRDRRENIQYF
TRBJ2-1,TRBV19,TRBD2,15,NA,TGTGCCAGTAGGTCCCGGTTGGCGGGAGACAATGAGCAGTTCTTC,CASRSRLAGDNEQFF
TRBJ2-3,TRBV15,TRBD2,15,NA,TGTGCCACCAGCACGGGACTAGCGGGGGGGGATACGCAGTATTTT,CATSTGLAGGDTQYF
TRBJ2-3,TRBV6-2/TRBV6-3,NA,15,NA,TGTGCCAGCAGTTACGGATTACAGAGGTCAGATACGCAGTATTTT,CASSYGLQRSDTQYF
TRBJ1-3,TRBV5-8,NA,14,NA,TGTGCCAGCAGCCTACGCCTATTTGGAAACACCATATATTTT,CASSLRLFGNTIYF
TRBJ2-2,TRBV18,NA,15,NA,TGTGCCAGCTCGCCTGGGACCGCTCCTACCGGGGAGCTGTTTTTT,CASSPGTAPTGELFF
TRBJ1-5,TRBV7-6,TRBD1,15,NA,TGTGCCAGCAGCTTGGGCAGGGGGCATGATCAGCCCCAGCATTTT,CASSLGRGHDQPQHF